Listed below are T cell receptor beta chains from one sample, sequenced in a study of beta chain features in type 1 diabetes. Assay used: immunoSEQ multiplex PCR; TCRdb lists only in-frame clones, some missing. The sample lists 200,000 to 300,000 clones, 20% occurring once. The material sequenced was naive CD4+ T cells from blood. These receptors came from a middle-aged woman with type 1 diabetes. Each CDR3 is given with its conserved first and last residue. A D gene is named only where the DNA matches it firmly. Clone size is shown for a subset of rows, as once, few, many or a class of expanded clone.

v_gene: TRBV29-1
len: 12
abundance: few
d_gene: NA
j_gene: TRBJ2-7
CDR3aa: CSVEETTYEQYF
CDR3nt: TGCAGCGTTGAAGAGACAACCTACGAGCAGTACTTC

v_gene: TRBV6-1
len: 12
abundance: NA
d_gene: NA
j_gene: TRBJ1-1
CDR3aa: CASRSLNTEAFF
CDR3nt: TGTGCCAGCAGGTCTCTGAACACTGAAGCTTTCTTT

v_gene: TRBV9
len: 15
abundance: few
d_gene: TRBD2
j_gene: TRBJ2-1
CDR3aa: CASSLELAGGNEQFF
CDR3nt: TGTGCCAGCAGCCTGGAACTAGCGGGAGGAAATGAGCAGTTCTTC

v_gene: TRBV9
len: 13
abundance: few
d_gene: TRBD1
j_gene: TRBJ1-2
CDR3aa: CASSAGTAYGYTF
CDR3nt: TGTGCCAGCAGCGCCGGGACAGCCTATGGCTACACCTTC

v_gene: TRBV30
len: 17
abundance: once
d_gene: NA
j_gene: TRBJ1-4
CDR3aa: CALVVSPSRPTNEKLFF
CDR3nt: TGTGCCCTGGTGGTATCCCCATCCAGGCCAACTAATGAAAAACTGTTTTTT

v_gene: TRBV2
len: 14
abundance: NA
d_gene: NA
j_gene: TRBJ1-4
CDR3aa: CASSPGTSNEKLFF
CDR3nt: TGTGCCAGCAGCCCCGGGACAAGTAATGAAAAACTGTTTTTT

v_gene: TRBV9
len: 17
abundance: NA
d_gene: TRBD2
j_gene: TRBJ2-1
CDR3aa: CASSFRTSPFGYNEQFF
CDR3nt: TGTGCCAGCAGCTTCAGGACTAGTCCCTTCGGTTACAATGAGCAGTTCTTC

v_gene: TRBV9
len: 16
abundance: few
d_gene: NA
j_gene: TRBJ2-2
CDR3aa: CASSVVGETLAGELFF
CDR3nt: TGTGCCAGCAGCGTAGTTGGGGAAACCTTAGCGGGGGAGCTGTTTTTT

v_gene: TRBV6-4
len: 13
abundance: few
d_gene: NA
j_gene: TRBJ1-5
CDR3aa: CASSSGPNQPQHF
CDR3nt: TGTGCCAGCAGTTCGGGTCCTAATCAGCCCCAGCATTTT

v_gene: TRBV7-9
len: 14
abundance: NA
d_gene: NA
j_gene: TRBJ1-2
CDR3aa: CASSLTTVTYGYTF
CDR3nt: TGTGCCAGCAGCTTGACGACAGTCACCTATGGCTACACCTTC

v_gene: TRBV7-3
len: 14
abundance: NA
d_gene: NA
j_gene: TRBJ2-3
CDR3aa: CASSLDSYTDTQYF
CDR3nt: TGTGCCAGCAGCTTGGACTCCTACACAGATACGCAGTATTTT

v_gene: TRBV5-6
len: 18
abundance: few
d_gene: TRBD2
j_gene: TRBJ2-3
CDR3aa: CASSLVLAGGPLTDTQYF
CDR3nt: TGTGCCAGCAGCTTGGTACTAGCGGGGGGGCCTTTGACAGATACGCAGTATTTT

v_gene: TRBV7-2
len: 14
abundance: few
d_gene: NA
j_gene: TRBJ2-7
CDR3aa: CASSAGGAQGEQYF
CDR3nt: TGTGCCAGCTCGGCTGGGGGGGCGCAAGGAGAGCAGTACTTC

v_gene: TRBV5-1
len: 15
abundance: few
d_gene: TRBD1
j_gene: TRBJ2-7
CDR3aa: CASSLAGTGTSEQYF
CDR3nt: TGCGCCAGCAGCCTTGCGGGGACAGGGACTTCCGAGCAGTACTTC

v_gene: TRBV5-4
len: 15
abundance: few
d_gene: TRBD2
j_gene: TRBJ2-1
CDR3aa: CASSFRLAGGNEQFF
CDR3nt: TGTGCCAGCAGCTTCAGACTAGCGGGAGGGAATGAGCAGTTCTTC

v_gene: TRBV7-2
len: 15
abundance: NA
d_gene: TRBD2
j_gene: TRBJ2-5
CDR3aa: CASSLSISGGETQYF
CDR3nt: TGTGCCAGCAGCTTAAGTATAAGCGGGGGTGAGACCCAGTACTTC

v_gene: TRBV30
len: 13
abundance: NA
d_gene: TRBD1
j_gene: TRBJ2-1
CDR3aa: CAWRGQGKHEQFF
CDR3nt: TGTGCCTGGAGGGGACAGGGGAAGCATGAGCAGTTCTTC

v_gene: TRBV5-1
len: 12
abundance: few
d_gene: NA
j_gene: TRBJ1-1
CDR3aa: CASSLRETEAFF
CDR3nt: TGCGCCAGCAGCTTGCGGGAAACTGAAGCTTTCTTT

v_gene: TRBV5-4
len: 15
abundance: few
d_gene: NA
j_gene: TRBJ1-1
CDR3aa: CASSLEGARKTEAFF
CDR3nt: TGTGCCAGCAGCTTGGAGGGAGCGAGGAAAACTGAAGCTTTCTTT

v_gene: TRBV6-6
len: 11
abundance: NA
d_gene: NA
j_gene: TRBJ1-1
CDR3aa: CATSVGTEAFF
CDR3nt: TGTGCCACTAGCGTGGGAACTGAAGCTTTCTTT

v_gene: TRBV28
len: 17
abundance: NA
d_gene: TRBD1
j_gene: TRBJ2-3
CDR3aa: CASRVRGRRLGTDTQYF
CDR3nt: TGTGCCAGCAGGGTCAGGGGGCGCAGGCTGGGCACAGATACGCAGTATTTT

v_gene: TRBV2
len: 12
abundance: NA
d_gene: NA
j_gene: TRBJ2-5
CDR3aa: CASSSIQETQYF
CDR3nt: TGTGCCAGCAGTAGTATCCAGGAGACCCAGTACTTC

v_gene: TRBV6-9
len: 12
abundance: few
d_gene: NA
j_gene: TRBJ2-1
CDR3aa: CASSYSRNEQFF
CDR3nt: TGTGCCAGCAGCTACTCGAGGAATGAGCAGTTCTTC

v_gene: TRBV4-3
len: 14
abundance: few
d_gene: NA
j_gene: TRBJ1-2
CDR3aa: CASSQAGRASGYTF
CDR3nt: TGCGCCAGCAGCCAAGCGGGCAGGGCAAGTGGCTACACCTTC

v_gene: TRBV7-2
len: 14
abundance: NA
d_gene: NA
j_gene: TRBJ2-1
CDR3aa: CASSPTSSHNEQFF
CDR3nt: TGTGCCAGCAGCCCTACTAGCTCTCACAATGAGCAGTTCTTC

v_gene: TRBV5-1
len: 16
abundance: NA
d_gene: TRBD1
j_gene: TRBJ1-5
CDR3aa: CASSATGTEFNQPQHF
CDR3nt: TGCGCCAGCAGCGCAACCGGGACAGAGTTCAATCAGCCCCAGCATTTT

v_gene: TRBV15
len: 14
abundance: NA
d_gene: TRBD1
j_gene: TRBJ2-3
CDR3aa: CATRDRGGTDTQYF
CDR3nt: TGTGCCACAAGAGACAGGGGGGGGACAGATACGCAGTATTTT

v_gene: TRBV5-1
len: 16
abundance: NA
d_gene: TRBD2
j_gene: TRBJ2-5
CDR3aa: CASSADGLAGGETQYF
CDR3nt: TGCGCCAGCAGCGCCGACGGACTAGCGGGGGGAGAGACCCAGTACTTC

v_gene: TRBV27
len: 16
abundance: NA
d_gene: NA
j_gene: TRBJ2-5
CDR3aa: CASSFHGSGGLETQYF
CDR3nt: TGTGCCAGCAGTTTCCACGGGAGTGGGGGATTAGAGACCCAGTACTTC

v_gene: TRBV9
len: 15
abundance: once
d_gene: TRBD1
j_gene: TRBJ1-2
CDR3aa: CASSAGQGAGGGYTF
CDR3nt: TGTGCCAGCAGCGCGGGACAGGGGGCCGGAGGTGGCTACACCTTC

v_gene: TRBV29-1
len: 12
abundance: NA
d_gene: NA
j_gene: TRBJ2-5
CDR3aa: CSGGLAQETQYF
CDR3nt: TGCAGCGGGGGACTGGCACAAGAGACCCAGTACTTC

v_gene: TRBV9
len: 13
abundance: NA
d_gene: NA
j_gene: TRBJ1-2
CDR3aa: CASSVTDTYGYTF
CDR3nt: TGTGCCAGCAGCGTTACAGATACCTATGGCTACACCTTC

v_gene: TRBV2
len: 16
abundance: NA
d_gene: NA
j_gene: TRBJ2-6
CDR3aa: CASKAFLSSGANVLTF
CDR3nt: TGTGCCAGCAAAGCGTTTCTGAGCTCTGGGGCCAACGTCCTGACTTTC

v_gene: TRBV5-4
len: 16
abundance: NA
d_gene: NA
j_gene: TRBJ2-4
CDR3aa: CASSMGTADGKNIQYF
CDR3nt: TGTGCCAGCAGCATGGGAACAGCCGATGGCAAAAACATTCAGTACTTC

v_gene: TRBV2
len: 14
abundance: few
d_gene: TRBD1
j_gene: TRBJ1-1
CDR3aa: CASRAGTGGVEAFF
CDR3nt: TGTGCCAGCAGGGCCGGGACAGGGGGAGTTGAAGCTTTCTTT

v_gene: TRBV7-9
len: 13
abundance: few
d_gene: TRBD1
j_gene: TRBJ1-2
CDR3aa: CASSLEGGGGYTF
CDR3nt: TGTGCCAGCAGCTTAGAAGGGGGCGGCGGCTACACCTTC

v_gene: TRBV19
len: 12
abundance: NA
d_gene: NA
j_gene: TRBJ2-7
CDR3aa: CASQEGAGEQYF
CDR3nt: TGTGCCAGTCAGGAGGGGGCGGGAGAGCAGTACTTC

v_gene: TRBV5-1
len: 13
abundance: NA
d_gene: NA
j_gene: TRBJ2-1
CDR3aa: CASSLGTYNEQFF
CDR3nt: TGCGCCAGCAGCTTGGGAACTTACAATGAGCAGTTCTTC

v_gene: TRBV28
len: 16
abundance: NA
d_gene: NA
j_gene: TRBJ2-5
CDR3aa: CASRPPGTQSKETQYF
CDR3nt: TGTGCCAGCAGACCTCCCGGGACTCAATCCAAAGAGACCCAGTACTTC

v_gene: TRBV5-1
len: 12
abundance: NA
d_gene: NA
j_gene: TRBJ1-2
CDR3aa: CASRGVDYGYTF
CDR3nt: TGCGCCAGCAGAGGGGTAGACTATGGCTACACCTTC

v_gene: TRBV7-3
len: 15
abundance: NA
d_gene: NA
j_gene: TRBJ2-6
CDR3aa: CASSLVSSGANVLTF
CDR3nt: TGTGCCAGCAGCTTAGTCTCCTCTGGGGCCAACGTCCTGACTTTC

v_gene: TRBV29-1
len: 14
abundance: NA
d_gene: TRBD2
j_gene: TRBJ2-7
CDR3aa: CSVVGTAGSYEQYF
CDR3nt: TGCAGCGTTGTGGGTACAGCGGGGAGCTACGAGCAGTACTTC

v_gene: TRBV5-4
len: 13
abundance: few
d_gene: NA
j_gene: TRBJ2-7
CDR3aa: CASSLGQNYEQYF
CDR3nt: TGTGCCAGCAGCTTGGGGCAGAACTACGAGCAGTACTTC

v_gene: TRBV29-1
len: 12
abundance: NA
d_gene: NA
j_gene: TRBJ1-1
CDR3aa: CSVRSGDTEAFF
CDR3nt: TGCAGCGTTCGATCAGGGGACACTGAAGCTTTCTTT

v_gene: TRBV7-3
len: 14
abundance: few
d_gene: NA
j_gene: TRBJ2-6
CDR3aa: CASSRGSGANVLTF
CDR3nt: TGTGCCAGCAGCAGGGGCTCTGGGGCCAACGTCCTGACTTTC

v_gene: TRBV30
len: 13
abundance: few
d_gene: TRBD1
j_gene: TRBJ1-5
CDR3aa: CAWSRDRDQPQHF
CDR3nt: TGTGCCTGGAGTCGGGACAGAGATCAGCCCCAGCATTTT

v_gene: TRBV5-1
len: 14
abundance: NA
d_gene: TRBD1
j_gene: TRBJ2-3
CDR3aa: CASSLGQGMDTQYF
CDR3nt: TGCGCCAGCAGCTTGGGACAGGGAATGGATACGCAGTATTTT

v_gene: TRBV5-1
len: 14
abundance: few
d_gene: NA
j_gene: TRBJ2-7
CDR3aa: CASSLERSSYEQYF
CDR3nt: TGCGCCAGCAGCTTGGAGCGGAGCTCCTACGAGCAGTACTTC

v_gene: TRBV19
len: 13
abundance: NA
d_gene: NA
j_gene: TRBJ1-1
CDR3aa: CASSTVMNTEAFF
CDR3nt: TGTGCCAGTAGCACAGTCATGAACACTGAAGCTTTCTTT

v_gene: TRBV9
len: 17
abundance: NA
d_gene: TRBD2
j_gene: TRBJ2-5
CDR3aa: CASSPGGSGRAWETQYF
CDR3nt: TGTGCCAGCAGTCCCGGGGGTAGCGGGAGGGCCTGGGAGACCCAGTACTTC

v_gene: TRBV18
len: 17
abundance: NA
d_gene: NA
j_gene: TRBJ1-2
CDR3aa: CASSPGDWRGDSDGYTF
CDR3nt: TGTGCCAGCTCACCAGGGGACTGGAGAGGAGATTCAGATGGCTACACCTTC

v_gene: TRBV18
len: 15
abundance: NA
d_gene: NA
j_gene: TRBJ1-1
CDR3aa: CASSPDTSEDTEAFF
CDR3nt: TGTGCCAGCTCACCCGACACTTCGGAGGACACTGAAGCTTTCTTT

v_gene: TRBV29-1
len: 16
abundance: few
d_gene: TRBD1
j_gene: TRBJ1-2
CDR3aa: CSVDIGQAPGAYGYTF
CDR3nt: TGCAGCGTAGACATCGGACAGGCGCCGGGCGCCTATGGCTACACCTTC

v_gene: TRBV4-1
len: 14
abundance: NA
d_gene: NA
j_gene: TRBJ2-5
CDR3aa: CASSQVDTQETQYF
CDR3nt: TGCGCCAGCAGCCAAGTGGACACCCAAGAGACCCAGTACTTC